This T cell receptor (beta chain) comes out of a study of vaccination and CD4 T cells after COVID-19 (dated by TCRdb to 2022 to 2024). For the study in its entirety: Every convalescent patient had a positive nasal swab PCR test for SARS-CoV-2, with mild disease in eight to ten patients and severe disease in one. Six males and four females were included in the convalescent cohort, with two Hispanic individuals, seven Caucasians, two Asians and one multiracial person represented. Two doses of either the Pfizer-BioNTech BNT162b2 vaccine (n=8) or the Moderna mRNA-1273 vaccine (n=2) were administered to participants. Post-COVID blood samples were collected from convalescent patients a median of roughly 100 days after diagnosis, with a range of about 30 to 161 days. The time from the second vaccine dose to post-vaccine blood sampling had a median of roughly 72 days and ranged from about 14 to 241 days. The cultures were stimulated with overlapping spike peptide pools from SARS-CoV-2 and from the common cold coronaviruses HCoV-NL63, HCoV-OC43 and HCoV-229E. As controls, cultures received a CEFX viral epitope pool (the positive control), an HIV-1 Nef peptide pool (the negative control), or no peptide at all. In under twelve COVID-19 convalescent patients and 4 infection-naive healthy vaccine recipients, researchers compared the spike-specific CD4+ TCR repertoire from before mRNA vaccination with the repertoire from after. What the study reported, not specific to this receptor: An increase in the median number of SARS-CoV-2-reactive clonotypes from 21 after infection to roughly 38 after vaccination was observed, but the change was not found to be significant. In convalescent patients, a median 86.3% of post-vaccine SARS-CoV-2-reactive clones were detected only after vaccination, and vaccine-specific priming was suggested by this finding. Nearly all vaccine-specific clones in convalescent patients (304 of 307) were mono-reactive for SARS-CoV-2 spike rather than cross-reactive with common cold coronaviruses. Only a relatively small number of convalescent patients were included in the study, and early timepoints following natural infection were not analyzed.

In the case of this clonotype: Its target antigen remains unknown. Within one base of it there is no much larger clone, and no base qualities were kept.

The library relied on PCR. At the Johns Hopkins FTIC core, DNA from the cultured CD4+ T cells underwent TCR sequencing with the Oncomine TCR Beta short-read assay. The QIAamp micro DNA kit was used to extract genomic DNA from the cultured CD4+ T cells. Oncomine TCR Beta libraries from cultured CD4+ T cells were pooled with unique dual indexes and sequenced on an Illumina iSeq 100. As for the original processing: Non-productive sequences were filtered out, and CDR3s that did not start with C, did not end with F or W, or were shorter than 7 amino acids were discarded. Antigen-specific clonotypes were identified with the MANAFEST web application by comparing peptide-stimulated wells with reference and other culture wells. For a clone to be called positive, the clone needed an FDR below 0.05, an odds ratio above 5, and a productive frequency above 0.1% in at least two of three replicate wells. Cross-reactive clonotypes were defined as significantly expanded in both SARS-CoV-2 spike wells and at least one common cold coronavirus spike condition. Levenshtein distances (stringdist) and unrooted phylogenetic trees (ape) in R version 3.6.1 were used to assess CDR3 homology. In TCRdb, the public reads were trimmed at Q25 with fastp and aligned with MiXCR, with productive beta chains retained. Under each unique CDR3 protein, matching rows form one entry showing the most common genes and DNA. It is TCRdb's table, rather than the study itself, that gives the V and J calls and clone size. This sample gives over 15,000 distinct CDR3 sequences in total; approximately 50% of them show up just once. Jointly, the top ten make up 3.7% of the sample.

Based on the germline V gene, the CDR1 and CDR2 sequences are MDHEN and SYDVKM. V gives up 11 bases and J gives up 0 bases, and the segment between their germline ends measures 13 bases. From its cysteine to its phenylalanine, the CDR3 spans 13 amino acids. Solely the CDR3 DNA is kept, with 39 bases framed from the first base. The sample's treatment or condition label, in plain terms: approximately 9-day PBMC culture with coronavirus spike peptide pools or control peptides (ViraFEST assay). The study used the ViraFEST assay, which expanded antigen-specific T cells with peptide pools and then identified expanded clonotypes by TCR sequencing. The convalescent patients' positive SARS-CoV-2 PCR tests fell between March and December 2020, which was before the Alpha, Beta and Delta variants emerged in the United States. Around 2 million PBMCs per well were cultured in IMDM with 5% human AB serum and 8.5 to 10 IU/ml IL-2, plus 10 ug/ml peptide pools. On days 3 and 7, half of the culture medium was replaced with fresh IL-2-containing medium. After 10 to 11 days of culture, CD4+ T cells were isolated by negative selection using the EasySep CD4+ T cell isolation kit. Ficoll-Paque Plus gradient centrifugation was used to isolate PBMCs from whole blood, and the isolated PBMCs were then either used fresh or cryopreserved at -140C. Triplicate wells were generally used for each culture condition.

The V and J segments used are TRBV28 and TRBJ1-1; the D gene is perhaps TRBD1, on 5 matching bases. The clonotype was recovered from a human donor who had recovered from COVID-19. Sample: CD4+ T cells from blood, cultured in vitro, taken before SARS-CoV-2 vaccination. The CDR3 corresponds to CAVLGLLNTEAFF. The DNA sequence is given as TGTGCCGTATTGGGACTCCTGAACACTGAAGCTTTCTTT.